This entry features one T cell receptor (beta chain) sequence. This CDR3 comprises 16 residues. These data come from a study of blood T cell repertoires in COVID-19. As for the study in general: Acute and convalescent COVID-19 samples came from the United States, Italy and Spain. In each case, the material was cDNA or gDNA derived from T cells, B-cell-depleted T cells, or PBMCs.

Per the authors' pipeline: It was from reference gene primer amplification that nucleated cell counts were estimated. TCRdb keeps only in-frame clones here, not all; method: immunoSEQ multiplex PCR. V and J calls and clone size follow that table, whereas D and trimming were derived from the DNA. The sample has fewer than 450,000 clones; around 87% are singletons. Seattle participants joined during active infection and were tracked over time. The sequenced sample consisted of peripheral blood. This TCR derives from a woman between 50 and 59 years old with COVID-19, enrolled during active disease. The V gene is TRBV1, the J gene TRBJ2-1; the D call in the table, TRBD2, was not verified against the DNA. TRBV1 is marked as a pseudogene. The CDR3 is CTSSQPRGGRNNEQFF. CDR3 bases: TGCACCAGCAGCCAGCCACGCGGGGGCAGGAACAATGAGCAGTTCTTC.